This T cell receptor beta chain emerged from a study of siplizumab effects on memory and regulatory T cells. The CDR3 is 13 residues long. Germline CDR1 reads SGHVS; CDR2 reads FNYEAQ. Trimming took 5 bases from V and 4 from J, leaving 11 bases between them. TCRdb's table, derived via immunoSEQ multiplex PCR, lists solely in-frame clones and lacks some. Of roughly 100,000 clones in the sample, around nine tenths were seen once. Sequences were obtained from CD4+ T cells sorted from blood. This TCR was sampled from a human donor in good health. The chain joins TRBV7-6 to TRBJ1-1; no clear D gene. CDR3 bases: TGTGCCAGCAGCGTCAGATGGACCACTGAAGCTTTCTTT. This translates into CASSVRWTTEAFF.